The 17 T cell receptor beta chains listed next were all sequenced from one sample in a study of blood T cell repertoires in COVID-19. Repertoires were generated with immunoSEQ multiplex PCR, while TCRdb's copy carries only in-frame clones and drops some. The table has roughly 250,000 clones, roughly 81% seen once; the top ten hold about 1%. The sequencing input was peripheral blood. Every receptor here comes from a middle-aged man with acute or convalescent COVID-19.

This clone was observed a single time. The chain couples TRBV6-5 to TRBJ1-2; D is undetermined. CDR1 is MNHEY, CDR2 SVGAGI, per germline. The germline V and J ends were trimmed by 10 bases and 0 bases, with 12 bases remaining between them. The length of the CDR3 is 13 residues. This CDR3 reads CATQPGPNYGYTF. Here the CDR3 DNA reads TGTGCCACCCAGCCAGGCCCTAACTATGGCTACACCTTC.

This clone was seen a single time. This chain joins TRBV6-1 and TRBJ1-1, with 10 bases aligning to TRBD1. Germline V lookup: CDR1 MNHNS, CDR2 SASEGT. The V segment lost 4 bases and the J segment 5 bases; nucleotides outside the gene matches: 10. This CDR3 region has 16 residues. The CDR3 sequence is CASSGQGAYRGTEAFF. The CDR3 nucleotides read TGTGCCAGCAGTGGACAGGGGGCGTACAGGGGAACTGAAGCTTTCTTT.

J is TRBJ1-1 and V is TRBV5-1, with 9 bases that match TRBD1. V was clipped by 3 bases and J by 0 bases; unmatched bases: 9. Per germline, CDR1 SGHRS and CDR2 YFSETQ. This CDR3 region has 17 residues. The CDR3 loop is CASSSGGTGIMNTEAFF. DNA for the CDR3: TGCGCCAGCAGCTCGGGAGGGACAGGGATCATGAACACTGAAGCTTTCTTT.

The CDR3 spells CASSLGQDFSGANVLTF. Here the CDR3 DNA reads TGTGCCAGCAGCTTGGGACAGGACTTCTCTGGGGCCAACGTCCTGACTTTC. This chain connects TRBV5-7 to TRBJ2-6, with D perhaps matching TRBD1 (6 bases). TRBV5-7 is recorded as an ORF, its role being uncertain. Trimming cost V 0 bases and J 0 bases, with 10 bases left between them. This CDR3 comprises 17 residues.

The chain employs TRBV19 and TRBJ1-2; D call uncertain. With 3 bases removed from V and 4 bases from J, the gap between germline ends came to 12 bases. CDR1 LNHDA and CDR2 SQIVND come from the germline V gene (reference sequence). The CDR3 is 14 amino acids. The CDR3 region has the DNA TGTGCCAGTAGTATCGCGGTTATGGGCTATGGCTACACCTTC. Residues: CASSIAVMGYGYTF. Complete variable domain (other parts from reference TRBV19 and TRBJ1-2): DGGITQSPKYLFRKEGQNVTLSCEQNLNHDAMYWYRQDPGQGLRLIYYSQIVNDFQKGDIAEGYSVSREKKESFPLTVTSAQKNPTAFYLCASSIAVMGYGYTFGSGTRLTVV.

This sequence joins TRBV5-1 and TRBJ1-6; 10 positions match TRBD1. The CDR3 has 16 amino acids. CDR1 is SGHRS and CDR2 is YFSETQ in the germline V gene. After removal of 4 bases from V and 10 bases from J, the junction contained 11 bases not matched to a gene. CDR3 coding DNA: TGCGCCAGCAGCGTAACCGGGACAGGGGTAAGATCACCCCTCCACTTT. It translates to CASSVTGTGVRSPLHF.

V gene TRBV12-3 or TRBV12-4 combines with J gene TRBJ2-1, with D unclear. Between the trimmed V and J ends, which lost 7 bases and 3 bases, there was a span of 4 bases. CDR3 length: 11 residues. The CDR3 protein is CASTNYNEQFF. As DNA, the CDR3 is TGTGCCAGCACTAACTACAATGAGCAGTTCTTC.

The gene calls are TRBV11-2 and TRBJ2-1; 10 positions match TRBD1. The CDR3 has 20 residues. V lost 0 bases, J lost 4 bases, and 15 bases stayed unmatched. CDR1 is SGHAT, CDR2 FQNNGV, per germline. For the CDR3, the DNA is TGTGCCAGCAGCTTAGAAGGGGGGACAGGGGACCTCAGGGCTTACAATGAGCAGTTCTTC. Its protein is CASSLEGGTGDLRAYNEQFF.

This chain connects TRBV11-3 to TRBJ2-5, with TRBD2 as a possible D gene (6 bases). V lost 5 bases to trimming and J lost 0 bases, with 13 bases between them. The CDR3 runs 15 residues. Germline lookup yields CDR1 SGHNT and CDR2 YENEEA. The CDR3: CASSPTGVYQETQYF. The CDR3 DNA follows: TGTGCCAGCAGCCCGACGGGAGTCTACCAAGAGACCCAGTACTTC. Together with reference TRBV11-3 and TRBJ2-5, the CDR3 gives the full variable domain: EAGVVQSPRYKIIEKKQPVAFWCNPISGHNTLYWYLQNLGQGPELLIRYENEEAVDDSQLPKDRFSAERLKGVDSTLKIQPAELGDSAVYLCASSPTGVYQETQYFGPGTRLLVL.

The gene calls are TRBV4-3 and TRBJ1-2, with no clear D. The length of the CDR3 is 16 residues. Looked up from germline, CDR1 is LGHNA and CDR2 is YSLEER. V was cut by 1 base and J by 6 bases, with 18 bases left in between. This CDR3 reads CASSQVGRGSGHGYTF. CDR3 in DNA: TGCGCCAGCAGCCAAGTAGGTCGGGGATCGGGTCATGGCTACACCTTC.

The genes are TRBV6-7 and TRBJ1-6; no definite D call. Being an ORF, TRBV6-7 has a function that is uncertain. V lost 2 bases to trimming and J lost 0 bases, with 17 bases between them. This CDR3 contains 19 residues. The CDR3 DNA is TGTGCCAGCAGTTACCTTTTATGGGCCCTGAGCTCCTATAATTCACCCCTCCACTTT. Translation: CASSYLLWALSSYNSPLHF.

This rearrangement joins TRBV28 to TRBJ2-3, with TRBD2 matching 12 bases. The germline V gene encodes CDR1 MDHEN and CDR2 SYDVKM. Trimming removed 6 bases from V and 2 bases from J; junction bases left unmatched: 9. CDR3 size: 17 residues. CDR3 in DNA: TGTGCCAGCAGCCCTCTAGCGGGGGGGACTTACACAGATACGCAGTATTTT. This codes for CASSPLAGGTYTDTQYF.

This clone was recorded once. The CDR3 nucleotides are TGTGCCATCAGTGACAGGGGAAGTTCACCCCTCCACTTT. Protein: CAISDRGSSPLHF. The chain uses TRBV10-3 and TRBJ1-6, with D possibly TRBD1 on 6 matching bases. The germline V gene encodes CDR1 ENHRY and CDR2 SYGVKD. Trimming took 3 bases from V and 9 from J, leaving 9 bases between them. The CDR3 covers 13 residues.

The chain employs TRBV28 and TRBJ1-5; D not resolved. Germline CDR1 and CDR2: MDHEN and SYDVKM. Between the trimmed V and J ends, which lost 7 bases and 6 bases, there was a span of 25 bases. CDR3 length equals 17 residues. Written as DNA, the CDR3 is TGTGCCAGCACTACCCTCTCCGGGCCGCCGGCGGGTCAGCCCCAGCATTTT. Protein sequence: CASTTLSGPPAGQPQHF.

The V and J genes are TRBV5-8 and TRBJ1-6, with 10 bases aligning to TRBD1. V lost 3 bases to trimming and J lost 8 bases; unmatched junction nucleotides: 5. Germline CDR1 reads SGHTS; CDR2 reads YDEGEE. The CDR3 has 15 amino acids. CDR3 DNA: TGTGCCAGCAGCTCCAGACAGGGGGCATATTCACCCCTCCACTTT. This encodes CASSSRQGAYSPLHF.

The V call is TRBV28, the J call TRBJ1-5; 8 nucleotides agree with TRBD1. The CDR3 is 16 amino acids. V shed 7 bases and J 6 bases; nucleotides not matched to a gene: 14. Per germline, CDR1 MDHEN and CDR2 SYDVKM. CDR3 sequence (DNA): TGTGCCAGCACGACCCTCAGGGGGCGATTTGGTCAGCCCCAGCATTTT. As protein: CASTTLRGRFGQPQHF. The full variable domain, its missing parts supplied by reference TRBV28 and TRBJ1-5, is DVKVTQSSRYLVKRTGEKVFLECVQDMDHENMFWYRQDPGLGLRLIYFSYDVKMKEKGDIPEGYSVSREKKERFSLILESASTNQTSMYLCASTTLRGRFGQPQHFGDGTRLSIL.

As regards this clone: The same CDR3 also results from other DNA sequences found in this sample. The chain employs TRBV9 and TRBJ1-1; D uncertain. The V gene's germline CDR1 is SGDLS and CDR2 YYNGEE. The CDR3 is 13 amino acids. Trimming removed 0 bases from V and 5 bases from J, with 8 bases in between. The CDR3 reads CASSVGGSTEAFF. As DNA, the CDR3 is TGTGCCAGCAGCGTAGGAGGATCTACTGAAGCTTTCTTT. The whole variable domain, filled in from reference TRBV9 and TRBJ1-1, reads DSGVTQTPKHLITATGQRVTLRCSPRSGDLSVYWYQQSLDQGLQFLIQYYNGEERAKGNILERFSAQQFPDLHSELNLSSLELGDSALYFCASSVGGSTEAFFGQGTRLTVV.